These 27 T cell receptor beta chains were all obtained from the same sample, sequenced in a study of shared clonotypes between healthy human individuals. Assay used: immunoSEQ multiplex PCR; TCRdb lists only in-frame clones, some missing. The data contain roughly 2,300,000 clones, under 95% of them singletons. Sequencing used naive CD4+ T cells from PBMCs. Specified subset: CD45RA+ positively selected. The receptor source for this set is a man aged 18 to 29 in good health. Some clones in this sample may be carry-over from other donors' samples.

The rearrangement joins TRBV5-1 to TRBJ2-3, with a weak D call TRBD2 (5 bases). The CDR3 has 14 residues. Germline-derived CDR1 and CDR2 are SGHRS and YFSETQ. The ends were cut back, 3 bases at V and 0 bases at J, with 8 bases in the middle. The CDR3 DNA is TGCGCCAGCAGCTCCACGGGAAGCACAGATACGCAGTATTTT. This sequence encodes CASSSTGSTDTQYF. The variable domain in full, completed from reference TRBV5-1 and TRBJ2-3, reads KAGVTQTPRYLIKTRGQQVTLSCSPISGHRSVSWYQQTPGQGLQFLFEYFSETQRNKGNFPGRFSGRQFSNSRSEMNVSTLELGDSALYLCASSSTGSTDTQYFGPGTRLTVL.

The gene calls are TRBV9 and TRBJ2-2; maybe TRBD2 (6 bases). Germline loops: CDR1 SGDLS, CDR2 YYNGEE. The CDR3 spans 17 residues. With 3 bases removed from V and 4 bases from J, the gap between germline ends came to 19 bases. The CDR3, as DNA: TGTGCCAGCAGCGCTCCCCCGGGACTCGAATTCACCGGGGAGCTGTTTTTT. It encodes CASSAPPGLEFTGELFF.

The chain combines TRBV5-1 with TRBJ2-4; TRBD2 matches at 11 bases. The CDR3 is 15 amino acids. With 5 bases clipped from V and 6 bases from J, the junction kept 7 bases outside the gene matches. CDR1 is SGHRS and CDR2 is YFSETQ in the germline V gene. The DNA for the CDR3 is TGCGCCAGCAGTACTAGCGGGAGTGGAGGAAACATTCAGTACTTC. Protein sequence: CASSTSGSGGNIQYF.

V usage is TRBV28 and J usage is TRBJ2-7; D gene unclear. Trimming stripped 1 base from V and 4 bases from J, with 8 bases between. Germline V gene data show CDR1 as MDHEN and CDR2 as SYDVKM. This CDR3 spans 13 amino acids. This chain's CDR3 is CASSLSPAYEQYF. The CDR3 coding sequence is TGTGCCAGCAGTTTATCTCCAGCTTACGAGCAGTACTTC.

The gene calls are TRBV7-3 and TRBJ2-7; D tentatively fits TRBD1 or TRBD2 (5 bases each). Germline V gene data show CDR1 as SGHTA and CDR2 as FQGTGA. This CDR3 region has 17 residues. V was shortened by 6 bases and J by 3 bases, with 24 bases between the two germline ends. The CDR3 region has the DNA TGTGCCAGCAGTTTACCGGCCTCCGGGACGTCCATCTACGAGCAGTACTTC. It specifies CASSLPASGTSIYEQYF. Full variable domain (missing parts from reference TRBV7-3 and TRBJ2-7): GAGVSQTPSNKVTEKGKYVELRCDPISGHTALYWYRQSLGQGPEFLIYFQGTGAADDSGLPNDRFFAVRPEGSVSTLKIQRTERGDSAVYLCASSLPASGTSIYEQYFGPGTRLTVT.

The genes are TRBV15 and TRBJ2-5; D call uncertain. Trimming cost V 6 bases and J 2 bases, with 10 bases left between them. Germline lookup yields CDR1 LNHNV and CDR2 YYDKDF (reference sequence). This CDR3 spans 13 amino acids. CDR3 nucleotide sequence: TGTGCCACCAGTTCAAGGCAGCAAGAGACCCAGTACTTC. Translated, it gives CATSSRQQETQYF.

The J gene is TRBJ2-1, the V gene TRBV28, with D unresolved. V was pared by 8 bases and J by 6 bases, with 11 bases between. The CDR3 extends over 12 amino acids. Germline CDR1 is MDHEN and CDR2 is SYDVKM. CDR3 loop: CASEWVCNEQFF. CDR3 DNA: TGTGCCAGCGAGTGGGTTTGCAATGAGCAGTTCTTC.

This clone was detected only once. The chain combines TRBV9 with TRBJ2-1, with 8 bases aligning to TRBD1. V gave up 4 bases and J gave up 5 bases; unmatched junction bases: 8. The CDR3 spans 15 residues. Germline V lookup: CDR1 SGDLS, CDR2 YYNGEE. The DNA of the CDR3 is TGTGCCAGCAGCCCTGGGGACAGGACCGACAATGAGCAGTTCTTC. It specifies CASSPGDRTDNEQFF.

The gene calls are TRBV6-1 and TRBJ2-1; TRBD2 agrees at 15 bases. The length of the CDR3 is 17 residues. The trim removed 4 bases at V and 2 bases at J, leaving 3 bases unmatched. The germline V gene encodes CDR1 MNHNS and CDR2 SASEGT. CDR3 nucleotide sequence: TGTGCCAGCAGTGCTGGACTAGCGGGAGGGCCCTACAATGAGCAGTTCTTC. Protein: CASSAGLAGGPYNEQFF.

As DNA, the CDR3 is TGTGCCAGCCCTGGGGCGCAACACGAAGCTTTCTTT. Its translation is CASPGAQHEAFF. The rearrangement joins TRBV27 to TRBJ1-1, with D tentatively TRBD1 (5 bases). V lost 8 bases to trimming and J lost 8 bases, with 15 bases between them. Germline CDR1 and CDR2: MNHEY and SMNVEV (reference sequence). The CDR3 is 12 amino acids.

This sequence joins TRBV5-1 and TRBJ1-4; D is possibly TRBD1 (5 bases). The CDR3 totals 15 residues. CDR1 is SGHRS, CDR2 YFSETQ, per germline. The ends were cut back, 0 bases at V and 8 bases at J, with 14 bases in the middle. CDR3 residues: CASSLGAQGGEKLFF. CDR3 coding DNA: TGCGCCAGCAGCTTGGGGGCGCAGGGAGGCGAAAAACTGTTTTTT.

This chain links TRBV15 with TRBJ1-2, with D unclear. CDR3 length equals 15 residues. V lost 1 base, J lost 3 bases, and 12 bases lay in between. CDR1 and CDR2 (germline): LNHNV, YYDKDF (reference sequence). The CDR3 DNA sequence: TGTGCCACCAGCAGAGGTCGGGCCCCTGACTATGGCTACACCTTC. Translated, it gives CATSRGRAPDYGYTF.

This clone was observed at least ten times. The chain links TRBV11-2 to TRBJ2-7; D may be TRBD1 (5 bases). CDR1 and CDR2 (germline): SGHAT, FQNNGV. Trimming took 1 base from V and 3 from J, leaving 16 bases between them. The length of the CDR3 is 16 residues. CDR3 nucleotides: TGTGCCAGCAGCTTAGTAGGTCGGACACATAACTACGAGCAGTACTTC. As protein: CASSLVGRTHNYEQYF. Drawing the rest from reference TRBV11-2 and TRBJ2-7, the complete variable domain is EAGVAQSPRYKIIEKRQSVAFWCNPISGHATLYWYQQILGQGPKLLIQFQNNGVVDDSQLPKDRFSAERLKGVDSTLKIQPAKLEDSAVYLCASSLVGRTHNYEQYFGPGTRLTVT.

V is TRBV2 and J is TRBJ1-2; 10 bases agree with TRBD1. Germline V gene lookup returns CDR1 SNHLY and CDR2 FYNNEI. V was clipped by 6 bases and J by 2 bases; unmatched bases: 9. This CDR3 comprises 16 residues. CDR3 DNA sequence: TGTGCCAGCAGACAAGGGACAGGGGCCCGCAACTATGGCTACACCTTC. It specifies CASRQGTGARNYGYTF.

The chain couples TRBV4-2 to TRBJ2-7; TRBD2 matches at 12 bases. This CDR3 comprises 17 residues. The germline gives CDR1 LGHNA, CDR2 YNFKEQ. J was trimmed by 0 bases and V by 3 bases; bases with no gene match: 6. CDR3 in amino acids: CASSHDRLAGVSYEQYF. In nucleotides, the CDR3 is TGTGCCAGCAGCCATGACCGACTAGCGGGGGTCTCCTACGAGCAGTACTTC.

Note on this clone: In the same sample, other DNA sequences code for this CDR3. The V call is TRBV5-1, the J call TRBJ2-7; D perhaps matches TRBD1 (5 bases). V shed 1 base and J shed 5 bases, with 13 bases lying between them. From germline, CDR1 is SGHRS and CDR2 YFSETQ. This CDR3 spans 14 amino acids. Here the CDR3 DNA reads TGCGCCAGCAGCTTGTCAGGGTCTGGGGACGAGCAGTACTTC. Protein product: CASSLSGSGDEQYF.

Concerning this clone: This sample also contains other DNA sequences that code for the same CDR3. CDR3 residues: CASSYDRAGNTIYF. The CDR3 nucleotides are TGTGCCAGCAGCTACGACAGGGCTGGAAACACCATATATTTT. The chain joins TRBV6-5 to TRBJ1-3; 7 bases match TRBD1. V lost 6 bases to trimming and J lost 2 bases; unmatched junction nucleotides: 4. Germline CDR1 reads MNHEY; CDR2 reads SVGAGI. The CDR3 contains 14 residues.

The genes are TRBV7-2 and TRBJ2-5; TRBD1 is a possible D gene (5 bases). The length of the CDR3 is 16 residues. Germline V CDR1 and CDR2: SGHTA, FQGNSA. V was shortened by 1 base and J by 2 bases, with 14 bases between the two germline ends. CDR3 protein: CASSLEGLMRQETQYF. DNA for the CDR3: TGTGCCAGCAGCTTAGAGGGGTTGATGAGGCAAGAGACCCAGTACTTC.

The J gene is TRBJ1-2, the V gene TRBV5-4; possible D gene TRBD1, 6 bases. The CDR3 is made up of 17 amino acids. V shed 4 bases and J shed 4 bases, with 23 bases lying between them. Per the germline V gene, CDR1 is SGHNT and CDR2 is YYREEE (reference sequence). The CDR3 here is CASSPKQTQGYGYGYTF. The DNA of the CDR3 is TGTGCCAGCAGCCCCAAACAGACACAGGGTTATGGCTATGGCTACACCTTC.

The chain is built from TRBV2 and TRBJ2-1; 8 bases map to TRBD2. J lost 0 bases, V lost 4 bases, and 2 bases had no gene match. Germline CDR1 SNHLY, CDR2 FYNNEI. The CDR3 is made up of 15 amino acids. The CDR3 reads CASSGLATSYNEQFF. CDR3 bases: TGTGCCAGCAGTGGACTAGCGACCTCCTACAATGAGCAGTTCTTC.

The chain uses TRBV18 and TRBJ2-4; TRBD2 aligns across 7 bases. The CDR3 totals 14 residues. Trimming at V came to 2 bases and at J to 9 bases, leaving 7 bases not matched to a gene. Germline loops: CDR1 KGHSH, CDR2 LQKENI. CDR3 bases: TGTGCCAGCTCACCAGCAGGCTCTAGCGGCATTCAGTACTTC. Protein sequence: CASSPAGSSGIQYF.

The chain recombines TRBV28 with TRBJ2-7; D gene unclear. This CDR3 has 12 amino acids. Germline V gene sequence: CDR1 MDHEN, CDR2 SYDVKM. V lost 8 bases and J 3 bases, leaving 11 bases between the germline ends. This CDR3 is CASGSLYYEQYF. Here the CDR3 DNA reads TGTGCCAGCGGATCCCTCTACTACGAGCAGTACTTC. Full variable domain (missing parts from reference TRBV28 and TRBJ2-7): DVKVTQSSRYLVKRTGEKVFLECVQDMDHENMFWYRQDPGLGLRLIYFSYDVKMKEKGDIPEGYSVSREKKERFSLILESASTNQTSMYLCASGSLYYEQYFGPGTRLTVT.

In this sample, this clone turned up once. The rearrangement links TRBV9 to TRBJ1-2; no reliable D call. The germline V gene has CDR1 SGDLS and CDR2 YYNGEE. Trimming pared 0 bases from V and 5 bases from J, leaving 5 bases between. The CDR3 contains 12 residues. CDR3 amino acids: CASSVVSYGYTF. The CDR3 DNA sequence: TGTGCCAGCAGCGTAGTGAGTTATGGCTACACCTTC.

V and J are TRBV5-1 and TRBJ1-4; D unclear. This CDR3 comprises 15 residues. Germline CDR1 reads SGHRS; CDR2 reads YFSETQ. The V end lost 0 bases, the J end lost 4 bases, and 10 bases lay between the germline ends. The CDR3 is CASSLVGVSNEKLFF. The CDR3 bases are TGCGCCAGCAGCTTGGTAGGCGTGAGTAATGAAAAACTGTTTTTT.

In regard to this clone: In the same sample, other DNA sequences code for this CDR3. The chain links TRBV6-5 to TRBJ1-2; D gene uncertain. V lost 0 bases and J lost 5, with 4 bases in between. Germline-derived CDR1 and CDR2 are MNHEY and SVGAGI. There are 12 residues in the CDR3. This CDR3 is CASSYSGYGYTF. Written as DNA, the CDR3 is TGTGCCAGCAGTTACTCAGGGTATGGCTACACCTTC.

V is TRBV7-2 and J is TRBJ2-7, with D uncertain. The V end was cut by 3 bases, the J end by 3 bases, with 15 bases between. The length of the CDR3 is 15 residues. The germline gives CDR1 SGHTA, CDR2 FQGNSA. CDR3 nucleotides: TGTGCCAGCAGCTTGGGCGCAGCGACCGTCTACGAGCAGTACTTC. Residues: CASSLGAATVYEQYF. The variable domain in full, with the rest retrieved from reference TRBV7-2 and TRBJ2-7, is GAGVSQSPSNKVTEKGKDVELRCDPISGHTALYWYRQSLGQGLEFLIYFQGNSAPDKSGLPSDRFSAERTGGSVSTLTIQRTQQEDSAVYLCASSLGAATVYEQYFGPGTRLTVT.

Points on this clone: Other nucleotide sequences in the sample specify the same CDR3. This chain links TRBV10-3 with TRBJ1-1; TRBD1 aligns across 8 bases. The length of the CDR3 is 14 residues. Germline assignment: CDR1 ENHRY and CDR2 SYGVKD. V lost 6 bases to trimming and J lost 1 base; unmatched junction nucleotides: 4. Here the CDR3 DNA reads TGTGCCATCAGCAGCGGACAGGGGAACACTGAAGCTTTCTTT. This sequence encodes CAISSGQGNTEAFF.